Described below is a single T cell receptor beta chain sequence and its context. What it recognizes is unknown. The data were produced by immunoSEQ multiplex PCR, yet TCRdb's version contains in-frame clones alone and is incomplete. The table lists some 200,000 clones, about four fifths of them singletons. These data are taken from a study of cytomegalovirus exposure and HLA in healthy donors. The donors were members of the validation cohort, which comprised roughly 120 subjects and was separate from the first cohort of several hundred subjects. The study's findings and limits: As confirmed in vitro, a few CMV-associated chains were specific for CMV antigens. Cytomegalovirus-associated TCR beta chains were listed, numbering around 150.

The sequenced sample consisted of PBMCs. This TCR derives from a woman aged 18-35 years in good health and CMV-seropositive.

In DNA, the CDR3 is TGTGCCAGCAGCCTCACCGCGACAGGGGTGGGTGGAAACACCATATATTTT. It yields the protein CASSLTATGVGGNTIYF. The chain combines TRBV7-2 with TRBJ1-3; TRBD1 aligns across 8 bases. The CDR3 runs to 17 residues. The trim removed 5 bases at V and 3 bases at J, leaving 12 bases unmatched. CDR1 is SGHTA, CDR2 FQGNSA, per germline. Variable domain in full (rest from reference TRBV7-2 and TRBJ1-3): GAGVSQSPSNKVTEKGKDVELRCDPISGHTALYWYRQSLGQGLEFLIYFQGNSAPDKSGLPSDRFSAERTGGSVSTLTIQRTQQEDSAVYLCASSLTATGVGGNTIYFGEGSWLTVV.